Included here is one T cell receptor beta chain sequence, with context. The authors reverse transcribed all of the isolated RNA, so sequencing captured expressed TCRB transcripts. Millions of reads was the average for naive, central memory and regulatory T cell samples. The repertoire was sequenced with immunoSEQ multiplex PCR; TCRdb's copy has only in-frame clones and lacks some. Of hundreds of thousands of clones listed, about 29% are singletons. This specimen belongs to a study of beta chain features in type 1 diabetes. This sequence was found in a man younger than 35 in good health. Sequenced: naive CD4+ T cells from blood.

CDR3 sequence: CSVEGVGHVDEQYF. For the CDR3, the DNA is TGCAGCGTTGAAGGAGTAGGGCATGTAGACGAGCAGTACTTC. The chain recombines TRBV29-1 with TRBJ2-7; no clear D. The V end was cut by 1 base, the J end by 5 bases, with 15 bases between. The V gene's germline CDR1 is SQVTM and CDR2 ANQGSEA. This CDR3 is built from 14 residues.